What follows are 15 T cell receptor beta chains derived from one specimen sequenced in a study of T-cell reconstitution after alpha-beta-depleted transplantation in children. Using unique molecular identifiers, the investigators prepared the TCRbeta library. TCRdb re-called the PCR reads with MiXCR, one entry per CDR3 protein. The profile shows 480,000 or so distinct CDR3 sequences, roughly a tenth of them singletons. The sequences come from PBMCs, collected before TCRalphabeta/CD19-depleted stem cell transplant. The receptors here all came from a child aged 2-15 years with inherited bone marrow failure, due to receive a stem cell transplant.

In its sample, this clonotype was seen many times. CDR3 DNA sequence: TGTGCCAGCAGTTTAGTCGCGAGCTCCTACGAGCAGTACTTC. This codes for CASSLVASSYEQYF. This chain uses TRBV12-3 or TRBV12-4 with TRBJ2-7, with D hard to call. The CDR3 sequence is 14 residues long. Trimming cost V 1 base and J 0 bases, with 7 bases left between them.

This clonotype was detected many times. The chain's CDR3 is CASSPGRGRVEHGQFF. The CDR3 bases are TGCGCCAGCAGCCCGGGTCGCGGGAGGGTTGAGCATGGGCAGTTCTTC. The chain couples TRBV5-1 to TRBJ2-1; TRBD2 matches 9 bases. The CDR3 has 16 amino acids. Unmatched junction bases numbered 17, after V lost 4 bases and J lost 12 bases. Looked up from germline, CDR1 is SGHRS and CDR2 is YFSETQ.

This clonotype was recorded at least ten times. The chain is built from TRBV5-5 and TRBJ1-2; D is unresolved. Germline CDR1 SGHKS, CDR2 YYEKEE (reference sequence). The CDR3 has 13 amino acids. V lost 1 base, J lost 6 bases, and 10 bases lay in between. This CDR3 reads CASSLPGSDGYTF. CDR3 DNA: TGTGCCAGCAGCTTGCCAGGTTCGGATGGCTACACCTTC.

This clonotype was counted a few times. This chain connects TRBV20-1 to TRBJ1-3; D is undetermined. The germline V gene has CDR1 DFQATT and CDR2 SNEGSKA (reference sequence). V was clipped by 3 bases and J by 5 bases, with 14 bases between them. The CDR3 loop spans 14 amino acids. The CDR3 here is CSASVAGIRNTIYF. The CDR3 DNA reads as TGCAGTGCTAGCGTAGCGGGGATTAGAAACACCATATATTTT.

This clonotype was seen repeatedly, ten times or more. The chain combines TRBV29-1 with TRBJ2-7; TRBD2 matches at 8 bases. Germline V gene lookup returns CDR1 SQVTM and CDR2 ANQGSEA. Losses at the gene ends were 2 bases for V and 3 bases for J; bases not matched to a gene: 9. The CDR3 runs to 15 residues. CDR3 sequence (DNA): TGCAGCGTTGAATTCCCGGGAGGGCCAGACTACGAGCAGTACTTC. Translation gives CSVEFPGGPDYEQYF.

The sample holds many counts of this clonotype. V is TRBV9 and J is TRBJ2-4; 8 bases fit TRBD2. V dropped 2 bases and J dropped 6; count of bases not matched to a gene: 4. Per germline, CDR1 SGDLS and CDR2 YYNGEE. The CDR3 has 14 amino acids. CDR3 loop: CASSVGGERNIQYF. CDR3 coding DNA: TGTGCCAGCAGCGTCGGGGGGGAGAGAAACATTCAGTACTTC.

In this sample, this clonotype turned up once. Just one base apart from a much larger clone, this may be a read error. CDR3 protein: CASRPAPITGELFF. CDR3 coding DNA: TGTGCCAGCAGACCGGCCCCGATCACCGGGGAGCTGTTTTTT. V usage is TRBV9 and J usage is TRBJ2-2; D gene uncertain. Germline V gives CDR1 SGDLS, CDR2 YYNGEE. With 5 bases removed from V and 4 bases from J, the gap between germline ends came to 12 bases. The CDR3 spans 14 residues.

There are a few counts of this clonotype. CDR3 loop: CASSFVREANQPQHF. The CDR3 nucleotides read TGTGCCAGCAGTTTTGTCAGGGAGGCAAATCAGCCCCAGCATTTT. The chain recombines TRBV12-3 or TRBV12-4 with TRBJ1-5; D possibly corresponds to TRBD1 (5 bases). V gave up 3 bases and J gave up 4 bases, with 13 bases separating them. This CDR3 comprises 15 residues.

This clonotype was observed a handful of times. V is TRBV20-1 and J is TRBJ2-5, with 7 bases that match TRBD2. Germline CDR1 is DFQATT and CDR2 is SNEGSKA (reference sequence). The CDR3 sequence is 15 residues long. The V segment lost 6 bases and the J segment 0 bases; nucleotides outside the gene matches: 10. This chain's CDR3 is CSATGLAAYQETQYF. CDR3 sequence (DNA): TGCAGTGCCACTGGGCTAGCGGCCTACCAAGAGACCCAGTACTTC.

The table lists this clonotype with a few counts. V is TRBV7-2 and J is TRBJ2-7, with D perhaps TRBD2 (6 bases). The germline CDR1 and CDR2 sequences are SGHTA and FQGNSA. This CDR3 region has 14 residues. Trimming pared 2 bases from V and 2 bases from J, leaving 10 bases between. CDR3 nucleotide sequence: TGTGCCAGCAGCTTACCCGGAGGGCCCTACGAGCAGTACTTC. Encoded protein: CASSLPGGPYEQYF.

This clonotype was detected many times. The rearrangement joins TRBV4-3 to TRBJ1-4; a weak D match, TRBD1 (5 bases). The germline CDR1 and CDR2 sequences are LGHNA and YSLEER. The V and J ends lost 0 bases and 8 bases respectively, with 13 bases between them. This CDR3 is 15 amino acids long. The CDR3 DNA reads as TGCGCCAGCAGCCAAGATCAGGACATAGAGGAAAAACTGTTTTTT. The encoded protein is CASSQDQDIEEKLFF.

Only a few counts were recorded for this clonotype. This rearrangement joins TRBV5-4 to TRBJ2-1; 9 bases are shared with TRBD2. The CDR3 runs 16 residues. Germline V CDR1 and CDR2: SGHNT, YYREEE (reference sequence). V gave up 3 bases and J gave up 6 bases; unmatched junction bases: 10. Here the CDR3 DNA reads TGTGCCAGCAGCTCAGCGGGAGGCCAACGCCTCAATGAGCAGTTCTTC. Encoded protein: CASSSAGGQRLNEQFF.

This chain connects TRBV7-9 to TRBJ2-5; D tentatively fits TRBD1 or TRBD2 (5 bases each). The CDR3 spans 16 residues. Germline CDR1 SEHNR, CDR2 FQNEAQ (reference sequence). V lost 6 bases to trimming and J lost 3 bases, with 20 bases between them. The CDR3 region has the DNA TGTGCCAGCAGTTCGGACGGGACCCCCGTTGAAGAGACCCAGTACTTC. Protein: CASSSDGTPVEETQYF.

Ten or more counts support this clonotype. The chain employs TRBV29-1 and TRBJ2-5; D not certain. The CDR3 length is 12 residues. With 8 bases removed from V and 4 bases from J, the gap between germline ends came to 14 bases. Germline V gene sequence: CDR1 SQVTM, CDR2 ANQGSEA. The CDR3 loop reads CSLVTVGETQYF. The CDR3 bases are TGCAGCCTTGTGACGGTCGGAGAGACCCAGTACTTC.

The chain employs TRBV24-1 and TRBJ2-3; TRBD2 aligns across 11 bases. Germline CDR1 is KGHDR and CDR2 is SFDVKD. Trimming removed 1 base from V and 4 bases from J; junction bases left unmatched: 3. CDR3 length: 16 residues. For the CDR3, the DNA is TGTGCCACCAGTGATTTCACTAGCGGGAGTGCAGATACGCAGTATTTT. Translation: CATSDFTSGSADTQYF.